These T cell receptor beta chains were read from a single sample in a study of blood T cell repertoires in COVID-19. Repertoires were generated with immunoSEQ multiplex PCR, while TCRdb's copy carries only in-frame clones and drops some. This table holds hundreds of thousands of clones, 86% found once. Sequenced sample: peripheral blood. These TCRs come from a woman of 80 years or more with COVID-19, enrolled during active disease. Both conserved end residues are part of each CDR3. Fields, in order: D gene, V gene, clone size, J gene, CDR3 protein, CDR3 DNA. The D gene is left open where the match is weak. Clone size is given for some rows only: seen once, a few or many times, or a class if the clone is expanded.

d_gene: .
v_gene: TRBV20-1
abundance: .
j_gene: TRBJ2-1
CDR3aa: CSASLDNEQFF
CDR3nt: TGCAGTGCTAGCCTCGACAATGAGCAGTTCTTC

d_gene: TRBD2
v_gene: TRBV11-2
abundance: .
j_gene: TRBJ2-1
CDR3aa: CASSLSGGPYNEQFF
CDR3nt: TGTGCCAGCAGCCTTAGCGGGGGGCCCTACAATGAGCAGTTCTTC

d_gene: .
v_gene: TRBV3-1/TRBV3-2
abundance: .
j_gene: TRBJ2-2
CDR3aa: CASKDSLGGELFF
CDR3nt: TGTGCCAGCAAGGACAGCCTGGGCGGGGAGCTGTTTTTT

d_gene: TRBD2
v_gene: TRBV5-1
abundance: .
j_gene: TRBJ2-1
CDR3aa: CASRPAGSSYNEQFF
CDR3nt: TGCGCCAGCAGGCCAGCGGGGAGCTCCTACAATGAGCAGTTCTTC

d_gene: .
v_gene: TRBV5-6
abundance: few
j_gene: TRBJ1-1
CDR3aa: CASSLRGQRNTEAFF
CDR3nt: TGTGCCAGCAGCTTAAGAGGACAGAGGAACACTGAAGCTTTCTTT

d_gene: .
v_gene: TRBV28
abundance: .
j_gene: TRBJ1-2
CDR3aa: CASSLTGVSYGYTF
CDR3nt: TGTGCCAGCAGTCTAACGGGGGTATCCTATGGCTACACCTTC

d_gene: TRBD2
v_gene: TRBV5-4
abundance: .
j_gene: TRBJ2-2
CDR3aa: CASNPRGGANTGELFF
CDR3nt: TGTGCCAGCAACCCCCGGGGGGGGGCGAACACCGGGGAGCTGTTTTTT

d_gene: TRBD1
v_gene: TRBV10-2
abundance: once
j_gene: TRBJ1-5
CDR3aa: CASTGQGAGQPQHF
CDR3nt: TGCGCCAGCACCGGACAGGGGGCAGGGCAGCCCCAGCATTTT

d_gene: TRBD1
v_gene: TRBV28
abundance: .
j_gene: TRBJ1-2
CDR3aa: CASSLLFRTGTGSIYGYTF
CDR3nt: TGTGCCAGCAGTTTATTATTTAGGACTGGGACAGGGAGTATCTATGGCTACACCTTC

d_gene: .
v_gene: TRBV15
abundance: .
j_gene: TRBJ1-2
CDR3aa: CATSPIADYGYTF
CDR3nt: TGTGCCACCAGCCCCATCGCAGACTATGGCTACACCTTC

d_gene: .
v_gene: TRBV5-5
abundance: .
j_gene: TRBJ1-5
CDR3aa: CASSLTGTIPQHF
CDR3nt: TGTGCCAGCAGCTTGACAGGGACAATCCCCCAGCATTTT

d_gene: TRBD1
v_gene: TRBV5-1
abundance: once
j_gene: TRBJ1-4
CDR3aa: CASRDRAGEKLFF
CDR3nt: TGCGCCAGCAGGGACAGGGCCGGGGAAAAACTGTTTTTT

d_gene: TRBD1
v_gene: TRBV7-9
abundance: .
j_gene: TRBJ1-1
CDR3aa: CASSRGQMNTEAFF
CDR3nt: TGTGCCAGCAGCCGGGGACAGATGAACACTGAAGCTTTCTTT

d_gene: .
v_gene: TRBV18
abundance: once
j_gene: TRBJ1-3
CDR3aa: CASSPRAAPGNTIYF
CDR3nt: TGTGCCAGCTCACCACGGGCCGCTCCTGGAAACACCATATATTTT

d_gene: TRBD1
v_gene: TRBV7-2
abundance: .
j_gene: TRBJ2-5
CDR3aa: CASSSQTGAGETQYF
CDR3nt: TGTGCCAGCAGCTCCCAGACAGGGGCAGGGGAGACCCAGTACTTC

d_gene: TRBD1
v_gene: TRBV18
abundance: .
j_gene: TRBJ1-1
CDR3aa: CASSPPATGESTEAFF
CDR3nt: TGTGCCAGCTCACCACCGGCGACAGGGGAGAGCACTGAAGCTTTCTTT

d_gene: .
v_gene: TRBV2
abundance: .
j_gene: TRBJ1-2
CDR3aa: CASWAGTSYGYTF
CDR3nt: TGTGCCAGCTGGGCCGGGACTTCCTATGGCTACACCTTC

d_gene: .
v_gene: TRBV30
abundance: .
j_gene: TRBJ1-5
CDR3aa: CAWSGIDSNQPQHF
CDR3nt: TGTGCCTGGAGTGGCATAGATAGCAATCAGCCCCAGCATTTT

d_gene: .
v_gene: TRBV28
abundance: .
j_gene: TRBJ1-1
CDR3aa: CASSLSGGNTEAFF
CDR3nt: TGTGCCAGCAGTTTATCGGGAGGGAACACTGAAGCTTTCTTT

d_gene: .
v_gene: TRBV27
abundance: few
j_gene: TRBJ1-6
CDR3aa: CASTDRQVSYNSPLHF
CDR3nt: TGTGCCAGCACCGACCGACAGGTTTCTTATAATTCACCCCTCCACTTT

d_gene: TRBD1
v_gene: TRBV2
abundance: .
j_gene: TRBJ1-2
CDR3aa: CASQGQIGFGPFTNYGYTF
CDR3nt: TGTGCCAGCCAGGGACAGATCGGTTTCGGCCCTTTCACTAACTATGGCTACACCTTC

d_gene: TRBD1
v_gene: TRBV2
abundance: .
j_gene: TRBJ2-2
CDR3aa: CATKGTGATGELFF
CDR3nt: TGTGCCACCAAGGGGACAGGGGCCACCGGGGAGCTGTTTTTT

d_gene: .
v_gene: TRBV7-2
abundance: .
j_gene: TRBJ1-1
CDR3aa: CASSSGQNTEAFF
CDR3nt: TGTGCCAGCAGCTCGGGACAGAACACTGAAGCTTTCTTT

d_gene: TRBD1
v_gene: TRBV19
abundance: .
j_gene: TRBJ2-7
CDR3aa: CASSNPIRGTYEQYF
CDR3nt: TGTGCCAGTAGTAACCCAATCAGGGGGACCTACGAGCAGTACTTC

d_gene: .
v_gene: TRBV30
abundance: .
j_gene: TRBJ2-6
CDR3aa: CAWSVRTSGANVLTF
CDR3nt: TGTGCCTGGAGTGTACGCACATCTGGGGCCAACGTCCTGACTTTC

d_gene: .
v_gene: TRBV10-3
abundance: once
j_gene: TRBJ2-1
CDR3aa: CAISDWQGSNNEQFF
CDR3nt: TGTGCCATCAGTGATTGGCAGGGGTCTAACAATGAGCAGTTCTTC

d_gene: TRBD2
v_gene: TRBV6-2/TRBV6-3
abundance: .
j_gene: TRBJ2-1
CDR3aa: CASSPTPTSGVQFF
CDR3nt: TGTGCCAGCAGTCCAACCCCGACTAGCGGAGTACAGTTCTTC

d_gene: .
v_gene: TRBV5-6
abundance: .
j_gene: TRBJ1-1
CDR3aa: CASSLGQVMNTEAFF
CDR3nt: TGTGCCAGCAGCTTGGGACAGGTTATGAACACTGAAGCTTTCTTT

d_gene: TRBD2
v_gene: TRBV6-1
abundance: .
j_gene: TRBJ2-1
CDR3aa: CASSASGGLSYNEQFF
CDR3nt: TGTGCCAGCAGTGCTAGCGGGGGCCTCTCCTACAATGAGCAGTTCTTC

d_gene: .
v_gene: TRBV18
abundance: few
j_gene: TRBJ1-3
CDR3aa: CASSPPLSGNSGNTIYF
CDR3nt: TGTGCCAGCTCACCACCTTTATCCGGGAACTCTGGAAACACCATATATTTT

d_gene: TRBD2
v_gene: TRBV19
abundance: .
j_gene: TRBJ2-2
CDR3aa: CASSTSGGRTGELFF
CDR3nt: TGTGCCAGTAGTACGTCGGGGGGACGGACCGGGGAGCTGTTTTTT

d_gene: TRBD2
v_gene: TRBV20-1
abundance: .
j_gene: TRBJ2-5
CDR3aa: CSRLAEETQYF
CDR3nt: TGCAGCCGACTAGCTGAGGAGACCCAGTACTTC

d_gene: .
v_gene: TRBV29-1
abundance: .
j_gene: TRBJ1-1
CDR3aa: CSVARETTNTEAFF
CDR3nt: TGCAGCGTTGCCCGCGAGACAACGAACACTGAAGCTTTCTTT

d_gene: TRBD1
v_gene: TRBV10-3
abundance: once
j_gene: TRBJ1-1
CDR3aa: CAIRDREGTEAFF
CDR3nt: TGTGCCATCAGGGACAGGGAGGGTACTGAAGCTTTCTTT

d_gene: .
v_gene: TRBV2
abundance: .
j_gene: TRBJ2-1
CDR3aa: CASSLGSSYNEQFF
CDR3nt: TGTGCCAGCAGTCTAGGGAGCTCCTACAATGAGCAGTTCTTC

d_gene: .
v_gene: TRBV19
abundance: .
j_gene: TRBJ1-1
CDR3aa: CASRTRGNEAFF
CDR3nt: TGTGCCAGTAGAACTCGGGGAAACGAAGCTTTCTTT

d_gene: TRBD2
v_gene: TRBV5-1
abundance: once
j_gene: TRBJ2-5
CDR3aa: CASSLAGLAGETQYF
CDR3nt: TGCGCCAGCAGCTTGGCCGGACTAGCGGGGGAGACCCAGTACTTC

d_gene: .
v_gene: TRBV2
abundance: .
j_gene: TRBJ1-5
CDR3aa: CASGPESNQPQHF
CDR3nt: TGTGCCAGCGGTCCCGAGTCCAATCAGCCCCAGCATTTT

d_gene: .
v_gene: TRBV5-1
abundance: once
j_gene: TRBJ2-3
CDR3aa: CASSLSHNVVAGDTQYF
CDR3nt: TGCGCCAGCAGCTTGTCGCACAATGTAGTAGCTGGAGATACGCAGTATTTT

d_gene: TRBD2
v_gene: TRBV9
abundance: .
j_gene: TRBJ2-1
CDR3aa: CASSVGLAGGPGGYEQFF
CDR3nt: TGTGCCAGCAGCGTAGGGCTAGCGGGGGGCCCCGGGGGCTATGAGCAGTTCTTC

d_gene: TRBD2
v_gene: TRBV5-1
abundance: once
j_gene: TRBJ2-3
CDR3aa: CASKGWYSGERGDTQYF
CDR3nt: TGCGCCAGCAAAGGGTGGTACAGCGGGGAACGGGGAGATACGCAGTATTTT